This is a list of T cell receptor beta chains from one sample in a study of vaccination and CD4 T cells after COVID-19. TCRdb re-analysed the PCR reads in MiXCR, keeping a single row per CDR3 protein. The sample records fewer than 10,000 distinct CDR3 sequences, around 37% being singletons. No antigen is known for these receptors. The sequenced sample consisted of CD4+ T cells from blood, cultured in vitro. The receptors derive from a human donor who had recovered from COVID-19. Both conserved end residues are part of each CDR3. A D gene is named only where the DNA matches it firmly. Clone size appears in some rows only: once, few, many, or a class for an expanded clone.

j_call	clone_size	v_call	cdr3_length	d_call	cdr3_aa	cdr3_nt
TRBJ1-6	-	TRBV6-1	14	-	CASSTTRYNSPLHF	TGTGCCAGCAGTACAACGAGGTATAATTCACCCCTCCACTTT
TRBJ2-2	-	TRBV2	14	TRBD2	CASLSGGRTGELFF	TGTGCCAGCCTTAGCGGGGGTCGGACCGGGGAGCTGTTTTTT
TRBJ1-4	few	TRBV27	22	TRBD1	CASSGQLNPGQGPTATNEKLFF	TGTGCCAGCAGCGGACAACTAAACCCGGGACAGGGACCGACTGCAACTAATGAAAAACTGTTTTTT
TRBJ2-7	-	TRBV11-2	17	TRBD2	CAGSGYTAGGPRGEQYF	TGTGCCGGCAGCGGATATACCGCGGGGGGGCCTCGTGGAGAGCAGTACTTC
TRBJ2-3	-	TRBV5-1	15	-	CASSFLGGGIDTQYF	TGCGCCAGCAGCTTTTTGGGGGGCGGAATTGATACGCAGTATTTT
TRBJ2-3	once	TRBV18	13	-	CASSPPVADTQYF	TGTGCCAGCTCACCACCGGTGGCCGATACGCAGTATTTT
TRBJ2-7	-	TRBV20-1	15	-	CSASPRRGGPGKQYF	TGCAGTGCTAGTCCCCGGAGGGGGGGCCCCGGGAAGCAGTACTTC
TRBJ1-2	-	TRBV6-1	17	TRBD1	CASSGPGTGGGWYGYTF	TGTGCCAGCAGTGGGCCTGGGACAGGGGGTGGATGGTATGGCTACACCTTC
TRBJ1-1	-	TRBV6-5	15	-	CASSYPGHQNTEAFF	TGTGCCAGCAGTTACCCGGGACACCAGAACACTGAAGCTTTCTTT
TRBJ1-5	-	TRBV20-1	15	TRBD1	CSAVVGGQDNQPQHF	TGCAGTGCCGTTGTGGGGGGACAGGACAATCAGCCCCAGCATTTT
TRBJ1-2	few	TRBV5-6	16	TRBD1	CASSFRATGGLQGYTF	TGTGCCAGCAGCTTCCGAGCGACAGGGGGCTTACAAGGCTACACCTTC
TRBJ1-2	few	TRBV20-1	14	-	CSARDIIATKGYTF	TGCAGTGCTAGAGACATAATCGCGACGAAGGGCTACACCTTC
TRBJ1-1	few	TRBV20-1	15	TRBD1	CSARGGTDANTEAFF	TGCAGTGCTCGAGGTGGGACAGACGCGAACACTGAAGCTTTCTTT
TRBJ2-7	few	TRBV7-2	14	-	CASSLVVSSYEQYF	TGTGCCAGCAGCTTAGTCGTCAGCTCCTACGAGCAGTACTTC
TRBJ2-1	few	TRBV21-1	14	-	CASIRDSSYNEQFF	TGTGCCTCAATAAGGGACAGCTCCTACAATGAGCAGTTCTTC
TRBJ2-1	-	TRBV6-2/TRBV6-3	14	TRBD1	CASSRGTGNNEQFF	TGTGCCAGCAGTAGAGGGACAGGGAACAATGAGCAGTTCTTC
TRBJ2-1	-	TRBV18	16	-	CASSSIARNFDNEQFF	TGTGCCAGCTCATCAATAGCGCGGAATTTTGACAATGAGCAGTTCTTC
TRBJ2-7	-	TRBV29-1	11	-	CSVATGWWQYF	TGCAGCGTTGCTACAGGGTGGTGGCAGTACTTC
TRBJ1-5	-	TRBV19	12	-	CASSFGDQPQHF	TGTGCCAGTAGTTTCGGGGATCAGCCCCAGCATTTT
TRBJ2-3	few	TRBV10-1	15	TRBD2	CASSGSTSGSDTQYF	TGCGCCAGCAGTGGGTCGACTAGCGGATCAGATACGCAGTATTTT
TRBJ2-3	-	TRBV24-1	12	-	CATGQGTDTQYF	TGTGCCACTGGGCAGGGCACAGATACGCAGTATTTT
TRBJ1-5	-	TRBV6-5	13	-	CASSSTGNQPQHF	TGTGCCAGCAGTTCGACAGGCAATCAGCCCCAGCATTTT
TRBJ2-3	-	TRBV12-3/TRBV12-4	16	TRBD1	CASSFRQGLSQHTQYF	TGTGCCAGCAGTTTCAGACAGGGGCTATCTCAACATACGCAGTATTTT
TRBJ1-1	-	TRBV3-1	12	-	CASSQYRDQAFF	TGTGCCAGCAGCCAATACCGGGACCAAGCTTTCTTT
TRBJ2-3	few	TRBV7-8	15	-	CASVAGYLRTDTQYF	TGTGCCAGCGTCGCGGGGTACCTTCGCACAGATACGCAGTATTTT
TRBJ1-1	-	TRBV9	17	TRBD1	CASSVDLTGGMNTEAFF	TGTGCCAGCAGCGTAGACCTGACAGGGGGTATGAACACTGAAGCTTTCTTT
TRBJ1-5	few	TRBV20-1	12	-	CSARDGNRPQHF	TGCAGTGCTAGAGATGGTAATCGGCCCCAGCATTTT
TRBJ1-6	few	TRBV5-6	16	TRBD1	CASSRDSLGYNSPLHF	TGTGCCAGCAGCCGGGACAGCCTTGGCTATAATTCACCCCTCCACTTT
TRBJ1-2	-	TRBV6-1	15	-	CASSPTGRSNYGYTF	TGTGCCAGCAGTCCAACAGGGAGGTCTAACTATGGCTACACCTTC
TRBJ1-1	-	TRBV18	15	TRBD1	CASSPRTGHHTEAFF	TGTGCCAGCTCACCCCGGACAGGGCATCACACTGAAGCTTTCTTT
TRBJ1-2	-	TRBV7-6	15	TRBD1	CASSTGTGGAYGYTF	TGTGCCAGCAGCACCGGGACAGGGGGTGCCTATGGCTACACCTTC
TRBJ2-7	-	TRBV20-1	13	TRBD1	CSAQSGQGGEQYF	TGCAGTGCTCAGAGCGGACAGGGCGGGGAGCAGTACTTC
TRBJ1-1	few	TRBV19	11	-	CASSRGNRAFF	TGTGCCAGTAGTAGAGGGAATCGGGCTTTCTTT